This T cell receptor beta chain is drawn from a study of radiotherapy plus CTLA-4 blockade in lung cancer. Study in general: Among enrolled patients, roughly 18% responded and about 30% achieved disease control.

The protocol was immunoSEQ multiplex PCR, while the TCRdb copy is restricted to in-frame clones and leaves out a portion. This table has some 70,000 clones, about 80% appearing once. Per the germline V gene, CDR1 is SGHDN and CDR2 is FVKESK. The CDR3 has 15 amino acids. The ends were cut back, 1 base at V and 3 bases at J, with 12 bases in the middle. The chain links TRBV14 to TRBJ1-2, with a weak D call TRBD1 (6 bases). This sequence was found in a human donor with non-small cell lung cancer who had a complete response to radiotherapy plus ipilimumab. Sample: peripheral blood, taken from a patient treated with radiotherapy plus ipilimumab. The CDR3 DNA reads TGTGCCAGCAGCCAAGCCCGGGGGCGGTACTATGGCTACACCTTC. It specifies CASSQARGRYYGYTF.